The next 23 T cell receptor beta chains were all read from a single sample in a study of breast tumors, draining lymph nodes, adjacent tissues. The lymph nodes were axillary draining lymph nodes from breast cancer patients. From the multiplex PCR reads, TCRdb called clonotypes with MiXCR, one entry per CDR3 protein. The table shows about 200,000 distinct CDR3 sequences, with under 40% occurring only once. Source material: axillary lymph node tissue. These TCRs come from a female donor with breast cancer. Some clones in this sample may be carry-over from other donors' samples.

At least ten counts were recorded for this clonotype. V gene TRBV11-3 combines with J gene TRBJ2-3, with 8 nucleotides matching TRBD2. CDR1 is SGHNT and CDR2 is YENEEA in the germline V gene. V shed 5 bases, J shed 3 bases, and the junction held 10 bases outside the gene matches. The CDR3 runs to 16 residues. CDR3 nucleotide sequence: TGTGCCAGCAGCCCGCCGCGGGCTAGCGGGACAGATACGCAGTATTTT. Translation gives CASSPPRASGTDTQYF. Looking up the rest from reference TRBV11-3 and TRBJ2-3 gives the full variable domain: EAGVVQSPRYKIIEKKQPVAFWCNPISGHNTLYWYLQNLGQGPELLIRYENEEAVDDSQLPKDRFSAERLKGVDSTLKIQPAELGDSAVYLCASSPPRASGTDTQYFGPGTRLTVL.

This clonotype has a count of ten or more. This chain connects TRBV19 to TRBJ2-2; D is uncertain. Germline V gene lookup returns CDR1 LNHDA and CDR2 SQIVND (reference sequence). Trimming removed 6 bases at V and 7 bases at J, with 9 bases between. This CDR3 is 12 amino acids long. The CDR3 loop reads CASSAKGGELFF. CDR3 sequence (DNA): TGTGCCAGTAGCGCTAAGGGCGGGGAGCTGTTTTTT. Full variable domain (remainder filled in from reference TRBV19 and TRBJ2-2): DGGITQSPKYLFRKEGQNVTLSCEQNLNHDAMYWYRQDPGQGLRLIYYSQIVNDFQKGDIAEGYSVSREKKESFPLTVTSAQKNPTAFYLCASSAKGGELFFGEGSRLTVL.

The chain has TRBV19 and TRBJ2-1; D might be TRBD2 (6 bases). Germline lookup yields CDR1 LNHDA and CDR2 SQIVND (reference sequence). With 3 bases removed from V and 7 bases from J, the gap between germline ends came to 10 bases. CDR3 size: 13 residues. The DNA for the CDR3 is TGTGCCAGTAGTATTCCGACTAGAAATGAGCAGTTCTTC. Amino acids: CASSIPTRNEQFF.

Note on this clonotype: Just one base apart from a much larger clone, this may be a read error. The chain uses TRBV5-8 and TRBJ2-2, with a weak D call TRBD2 (6 bases). The V gene lost 4 bases and the J gene lost 7 bases, with 20 bases spanning the gap. In germline, CDR1 is SGHTS, CDR2 YDEGEE. The CDR3 is made up of 16 amino acids. The CDR3 bases are TGTGCCAGCAGCGGGTGGGCTACCGGGAGTCACGGGGAGCTGTTTTTT. Its translation: CASSGWATGSHGELFF.

This clonotype was detected ten times or more. An end of the junction differs from the germline gene, which may be a read error. The chain uses TRBV7-7 and TRBJ2-5; D could derive from TRBD1 or TRBD2 (5 bases each). CDR1 and CDR2 from the germline V gene are SSHAT and FNYEAQ (reference sequence). This CDR3 spans 14 amino acids. The CDR3 region has the DNA TGTGCTAGCAGCCGGGGACGTGGAAGAGAGACCCAGTACTTC. Encoded protein: CASSRGRGRETQYF.

This clonotype appeared a few times. The missing conserved phenylalanine or tryptophan at the end of this CDR3 makes a read error likely. This chain connects TRBV19 to TRBJ2-5; 8 bases match TRBD2. The CDR3 has 16 residues. Trimming removed 4 bases from V and 3 bases from J; junction bases left unmatched: 10. Germline V gene data show CDR1 as LNHDA and CDR2 as SQIVND (reference sequence). The CDR3 DNA reads as TGTGCCAGTAGTAGACCCTCGGGGGGGGGAAAAGAGACCCAGTACTCC. This gives the protein CASSRPSGGGKETQYS.

Worth noting for this clonotype: This clone may be a read error of a much larger clone one base away. The missing conserved phenylalanine or tryptophan at the end of this CDR3 makes a read error likely. This sequence joins TRBV7-8 and TRBJ2-5, with 9 bases aligning to TRBD2. Germline lookup yields CDR1 SGHVS and CDR2 FQNEAQ. The CDR3 is 14 amino acids. The J segment lost 4 bases and the V segment lost 2 bases, leaving 2 bases of the junction unmatched. The CDR3 region is CASSLRREGETQYL. The CDR3 region has the DNA TGTGCCAGCAGCTTAAGGCGGGAGGGAGAGACCCAGTACCTC.

The CDR3 spells CASSTNQGADVLTF. CDR3 in DNA: TGTGCCAGTAGTACCAATCAGGGGGCTGACGTCCTGACTTTC. The V call is TRBV19, the J call TRBJ2-6, with TRBD1 matching over 8 bases. The CDR3 extends over 14 amino acids. The V gene's germline CDR1 is LNHDA and CDR2 SQIVND (reference sequence). V was pared by 4 bases and J by 11 bases, with 7 bases of the junction left unmatched. Full variable domain (rest looked up from reference TRBV19 and TRBJ2-6): DGGITQSPKYLFRKEGQNVTLSCEQNLNHDAMYWYRQDPGQGLRLIYYSQIVNDFQKGDIAEGYSVSREKKESFPLTVTSAQKNPTAFYLCASSTNQGADVLTFGAGSRLTVL.

The sample holds many counts of this clonotype. The J gene is TRBJ1-3, the V gene TRBV12-5, with no clear D. Looked up from germline, CDR1 is LGHNT and CDR2 is FRNRAP. The CDR3 runs to 13 residues. Trimming cost V 6 bases and J 0 bases, with 6 bases left between them. CDR3 sequence (DNA): TGTGCTAGTGGCAGCCTCTCTGGAAACACCATATATTTT. This sequence encodes CASGSLSGNTIYF.

The sample holds one count of this clonotype. The chain combines TRBV10-3 with TRBJ2-1; TRBD1 agrees at 9 bases. The CDR3 is 13 residues long. In germline, CDR1 is ENHRY, CDR2 SYGVKD. Trimming took 6 bases from V and 10 from J; bases not matched to a gene: 7. The CDR3 reads CAISEGQGLEQFF. CDR3 coding DNA: TGTGCCATCAGCGAGGGACAGGGCTTGGAGCAGTTCTTC.

This clonotype came up a few times. V usage is TRBV28 and J usage is TRBJ1-2; D is uncertain. This CDR3 has 13 amino acids. Germline V CDR1 and CDR2: MDHEN, SYDVKM. Trimming removed 2 bases from V and 8 bases from J, with 12 bases in between. CDR3: CASSLGGNSGYTF. For the CDR3, the DNA is TGTGCCAGCAGTTTAGGTGGGAATTCGGGCTACACCTTC.

This clonotype was picked up many times. This chain connects TRBV9 to TRBJ2-2; 7 bases map to TRBD1. In germline, CDR1 is SGDLS, CDR2 YYNGEE. The CDR3 sequence is 15 residues long. Trimming took 4 bases from V and 4 from J; bases not matched to a gene: 7. CDR3 DNA sequence: TGTGCCAGCAGCTTTAAACAGGGGTTCACCGGGGAGCTGTTTTTT. This codes for CASSFKQGFTGELFF.

Many counts were recorded for this clonotype. The chain employs TRBV6-5 and TRBJ1-6; D call uncertain. The germline V and J ends were trimmed by 4 bases and 6 bases, with 1 base remaining between them. CDR3 length: 11 residues. The germline gives CDR1 MNHEY, CDR2 SVGAGI. The CDR3 sequence: CASSFNSPLHF. The CDR3 DNA reads as TGTGCCAGCAGTTTTAATTCACCCCTCCACTTT.

The sample holds many counts of this clonotype. V usage is TRBV11-3 and J usage is TRBJ2-7; 7 nucleotides match TRBD1. From germline, CDR1 is SGHNT and CDR2 YENEEA. With V trimmed by 4 bases and J by 3 bases, 9 bases remained unmatched. This CDR3 has 15 residues. CDR3 bases: TGTGCCAGCAGCTCGGACAGGTCTTGGGTCTACGAGCAGTACTTC. Translated: CASSSDRSWVYEQYF.

V and J are TRBV7-9 and TRBJ2-1, with 11 bases matching TRBD2. The CDR3 length is 16 residues. Germline CDR1 SEHNR, CDR2 FQNEAQ (reference sequence). With V trimmed by 6 bases and J by 8 bases, 12 bases remained unmatched. The CDR3 DNA is TGTGCCAGCAGAATAGTCAATAGCGGGAGGGGCTATGAGCAGTTCTTC. Translated, it gives CASRIVNSGRGYEQFF. The full variable domain, completed using reference TRBV7-9 and TRBJ2-1, is DTGVSQNPRHKITKRGQNVTFRCDPISEHNRLYWYRQTLGQGPEFLTYFQNEAQLEKSRLLSDRFSAERPKGSFSTLEIQRTEQGDSAMYLCASRIVNSGRGYEQFFGPGTRLTVL.

The chain's CDR3 is CATSEGSLYEQYF. The CDR3 nucleotides are TGTGCCACCAGTGAAGGAAGCCTCTACGAGCAGTACTTC. The chain is built from TRBV24-1 and TRBJ2-7; D remains unclear. Germline CDR1 and CDR2: KGHDR and SFDVKD. The CDR3 contains 13 residues. V lost 4 bases to trimming and J lost 3 bases, with 9 bases between them.

At least ten counts were recorded for this clonotype. The chain carries TRBV7-9 and TRBJ2-1, with TRBD2 matching 12 bases. This CDR3 is 17 amino acids long. Germline assignment: CDR1 SEHNR and CDR2 FQNEAQ (reference sequence). V was clipped by 1 base and J by 3 bases; unmatched bases: 4. CDR3 amino acids: CASSLGLAGENYNEQFF. In DNA, the CDR3 is TGTGCCAGCAGCTTAGGACTAGCGGGGGAAAACTACAATGAGCAGTTCTTC. Full variable domain (missing parts from reference TRBV7-9 and TRBJ2-1): DTGVSQNPRHKITKRGQNVTFRCDPISEHNRLYWYRQTLGQGPEFLTYFQNEAQLEKSRLLSDRFSAERPKGSFSTLEIQRTEQGDSAMYLCASSLGLAGENYNEQFFGPGTRLTVL.

The genes are TRBV9 and TRBJ1-4, with no clear D. The CDR3 consists of 12 residues. Germline V gene lookup returns CDR1 SGDLS and CDR2 YYNGEE. Trimming pared 5 bases from V and 8 bases from J, leaving 10 bases between. The CDR3 region is CASSGTLEKLFF. CDR3 sequence (DNA): TGTGCCAGCAGTGGAACCCTGGAAAAACTGTTTTTT.

This clonotype was counted a single time. A much larger clone differs by one base, so this may be a read error. CDR3 amino acids: CASSALSDFTGEPFF. The CDR3 region has the DNA TGTGCCAGCAGCGCGTTGTCTGACTTCACCGGGGAGCCGTTTTTT. The V and J genes are TRBV11-1 and TRBJ2-2, with D possibly being TRBD2 (5 bases). This CDR3 contains 15 residues. Per the germline V gene, CDR1 is SGHAT and CDR2 is FQDESV (reference sequence).

This clonotype was found many times. This chain connects TRBV9 to TRBJ2-7, with 13 nucleotides matching TRBD2. From germline, CDR1 is SGDLS and CDR2 YYNGEE. The CDR3 covers 14 residues. With V trimmed by 4 bases and J by 6 bases, 4 bases remained unmatched. The CDR3 protein is CASSPRTSGSEQYF. The CDR3 DNA reads as TGTGCCAGCAGCCCCCGGACTAGCGGGAGCGAGCAGTACTTC.

Details on this clonotype: A single base separates this from a much larger clone, so it may be a read error. The rearrangement uses TRBV3-1 and TRBJ2-7, with D hard to call. The germline gives CDR1 LGHDT, CDR2 YNNKEL (reference sequence). The ends were cut back, 5 bases at V and 2 bases at J, with 13 bases in the middle. The CDR3 length is 14 residues. The CDR3 nucleotides read TGTGCCAGCAGCTGGTCTCGCAGTCCCTACGAGCAGTACTTC. Protein product: CASSWSRSPYEQYF.

V usage is TRBV18 and J usage is TRBJ2-2; 8 positions agree with TRBD1. V lost 4 bases to trimming and J lost 6 bases; unmatched junction nucleotides: 13. This CDR3 spans 17 amino acids. The germline gives CDR1 KGHSH, CDR2 LQKENI. The CDR3 region is CASSLFAQGAVSGELFF. CDR3 sequence (DNA): TGTGCCAGCTCACTTTTCGCTCAGGGGGCAGTCTCCGGGGAGCTGTTTTTT.

The chain employs TRBV28 and TRBJ2-7; TRBD2 might be the D (5 bases). The CDR3 totals 13 residues. CDR1 is MDHEN and CDR2 is SYDVKM in the germline V gene. Trimming left V 3 bases short and J 2 bases short, with 8 bases between. CDR3 protein: CASSFDYTYEQYF. The CDR3 DNA is TGTGCCAGCAGTTTCGACTACACCTACGAGCAGTACTTC.